This entry features one TCR beta chain sequence. There is no known antigen for this receptor. Per-base qualities were not stored, and no clone one base away is much larger. TCRbeta CDR3 regions were amplified from genomic DNA using the immunoSEQ Assay, a bias-controlled multiplex PCR. In the paper's pipeline: The number of nucleated cells in each sample was estimated by amplification of reference gene primers within the assay. To quantify the absolute abundance of each unique TCRbeta CDR3 rearrangement, sequence reads were collapsed and filtered. For each sample, productive Simpson clonality was calculated as the square root of Simpson's diversity index across productive rearrangements. The table was pulled from immuneACCESS by TCRdb, which kept in-frame rearrangements only. Such tables lose some clones; where checked, under half of the loss comes from unresolved V genes, and the rest has no known cause. Clone size and the V and J calls come from that table; the DNA yielded D and trimming. This sample comprises 150,000 or so clones, about 88% of them detected only once. 5.5% to 8.5% of the sample goes to the ten largest clones.

This specimen comes from a study of blood T cell repertoires in COVID-19 (dated by TCRdb to about 2020). Concerning the study at large: The collaborator samples originated in the United States, Italy and Spain and spanned the acute and convalescent phases of COVID-19. Samples came from the ongoing ImmuneRACE study (first 160 participants) plus 1,254 subjects from 6 global collaborators. The repertoires were released in a freely available public database intended as a resource for research on the immune response to SARS-CoV-2. The dataset comprised deeply sampled blood TCRbeta repertoires from subjects exposed to, actively infected with, or recovered from COVID-19. Where available, HLA class I and class II types were obtained from metadata supplied by the sample provider rather than from assay-based typing. A de-identified subject ID, COVID-19 status, age in years and sex were almost always included in the sample metadata. The material from the prospective study consisted of cDNA or gDNA derived from T cells, B-cell-depleted T cells, or PBMCs. Study-level results and caveats: How much clinical and demographic metadata was included differed by source and by participant, and the metadata was provided uncurated.

Participants in the prospective study were aged 18 to 89 years, lived in approximately 26 United States geographic areas, and enrolled through a virtual design. In the prospective study, participants were assigned to cohorts based on the clinical history participants reported in a screening survey and a study questionnaire. ImmuneRACE Cohort 3 recovered participants were defined by two consecutive negative NP/OP PCR tests, healthcare professional clearance, or symptom resolution. In the prospective study, mobile phlebotomists collected whole blood, serum and a nasopharyngeal or oropharyngeal swab from each participant. Additional blood draws and questionnaires over an approximately two-month period could optionally be provided by prospective study participants. Prospective study blood samples were shipped either frozen or at room temperature before DNA extraction. This sequence was found in a woman in her 50s who had recovered from COVID-19. Sequencing was performed on PBMCs or T cells enriched from blood (not recorded which).

At the DNA level, the sequence is TGTGCCAGCAGCCCCCGAGCGGGGAGCTCCTACAATGAGCAGTTCTTC. Its product reads: CASSPRAGSSYNEQFF. This sequence uses TRBV7-2 and TRBJ2-1, and TRBD2 matches 7 of the central bases. The germline V and J ends show losses of 5 bases and 0 bases respectively, and no gene match explains 7 bases of the junction. For CDR1 and CDR2, the germline V gene lists SGHTA and FQGNSA. The CDR3 measures 16 amino acids from cysteine to phenylalanine. CDR3 DNA only is kept here, 48 bases in frame from base 1.